This TCR beta chain was sequenced in a study of beta chain features in type 1 diabetes. Points from the study as a whole: Junctions at VDJ sites from type 1 diabetes patients had fewer insertions and more deletions. In all four CD4+ subsets, TCRB CDR3 length was significantly, moderately reduced in type 1 diabetes.

V lost 3 bases and J 7 bases, leaving 9 bases between the germline ends. There are 12 residues in the CDR3. The germline CDR1 and CDR2 sequences are SGHAT and FQNNGV. The whole isolated RNA underwent reverse transcription, so sequencing captured expressed TCRB transcripts. The study sequenced naive, central memory and regulatory T cell samples to an average of about 3.9 million reads. Profiling relied on immunoSEQ multiplex PCR, and the TCRdb table lists in-frame clones only, not all of them. The table lists about 660,000 clones, about an eighth of them singletons. This clone was recorded a few times. The antigen remains unidentified.

The receptor was isolated from a man between 18 and 35 years old with type 1 diabetes. The chain has TRBV11-2 and TRBJ1-2, with unresolved D. The source material was naive CD4+ T cells from blood. The CDR3 DNA reads as TGTGCCAGCAGCTTGGCGGTTCTTGGCTACACCTTC. Its protein is CASSLAVLGYTF.